The 28 T cell receptor beta chains listed next were all sequenced from one sample in a study of T cell repertoires in breast cancer. Paired alpha-beta TCRs of CD8+ T cells were analyzed by expanded emulsion RT-PCR. A second nested PCR with blocking oligonucleotides suppressed unpaired genes. TCRdb analysed the emulsion pairing reads with MiXCR anew, one entry per CDR3 protein. Among 3,500 to 4,500 distinct CDR3 sequences listed, 35% were seen once. Material: CD8+ T cells. These TCRs come from a pool of human donors with breast cancer or a healthy control (not recorded which).

This chain connects TRBV20-1 to TRBJ2-7; 9 bases fit TRBD1. The ends lost 4 bases at V and 10 bases at J; junction bases unmatched: 11. CDR1 and CDR2 (germline): DFQATT, SNEGSKA (reference sequence). This CDR3 is built from 13 residues. Here the CDR3 reads CSAKLHRGRYQYF. DNA for the CDR3: TGCAGTGCTAAACTTCACAGGGGGCGTTATCAGTACTTC.

This clonotype has only one observation. The V gene is TRBV11-2, the J gene TRBJ2-1; weak D call: TRBD2 (5 bases). V was clipped by 3 bases and J by 4 bases, with 10 bases between them. This CDR3 is built from 14 residues. Germline V gene sequence: CDR1 SGHAT, CDR2 FQNNGV. For the CDR3, the DNA is TGTGCCAGCAGCTTGTGGACGGGATACAATGAGCAGTTCTTC. This codes for CASSLWTGYNEQFF.

This clonotype was counted many times. The chain uses TRBV6-5 and TRBJ2-1, with 9 nucleotides matching TRBD2. CDR1 is MNHEY, CDR2 SVGAGI, per germline. The junction had 5 bases not matched to a gene; V was cut back by 2 bases and J by 6 bases. This CDR3 comprises 15 residues. CDR3 region: CASSYAGGPANEQFF. CDR3 coding DNA: TGTGCCAGCAGTTACGCGGGGGGGCCAGCCAATGAGCAGTTCTTC.

This clonotype was found many times. J is TRBJ2-2 and V is TRBV20-1; perhaps TRBD2 as D (6 bases). Germline V gives CDR1 DFQATT, CDR2 SNEGSKA (reference sequence). The ends were cut back, 3 bases at V and 1 base at J, with 12 bases in the middle. The CDR3 covers 15 residues. The CDR3 DNA is TGCAGTGCTAGTGAGTGGCGGGAGAACACCGGGGAGCTGTTTTTT. Its translation is CSASEWRENTGELFF.

V is TRBV20-1 and J is TRBJ1-4; a weak D match, TRBD1 (6 bases). The CDR3 totals 13 residues. V was clipped by 6 bases and J by 6 bases, with 14 bases between them. Looked up from germline, CDR1 is DFQATT and CDR2 is SNEGSKA (reference sequence). The CDR3 nucleotides read TGCAGTGCCCCGACAGGCACATATGAAAAACTGTTTTTT. The encoded protein is CSAPTGTYEKLFF.

As regards this clonotype: A read error may explain this, as a much larger clone is one base away. The chain uses TRBV14 and TRBJ2-7; a weak D match, TRBD1 (5 bases). Germline CDR1 SGHDN, CDR2 FVKESK. This CDR3 is 14 amino acids long. Trimming shortened V by 2 bases and J by 6 bases, and 14 bases separated the two germline ends. The CDR3 coding sequence is TGTGCCAGCAGCCAACTACAGGAGTTGGGCGAGCAGTACTTC. It codes for CASSQLQELGEQYF.

The V gene is TRBV15, the J gene TRBJ2-7; no clear D gene. The V gene lost 1 base and the J gene lost 5 bases, with 9 bases spanning the gap. The CDR3 spans 13 residues. Looked up from germline, CDR1 is LNHNV and CDR2 is YYDKDF (reference sequence). The CDR3 here is CATSRAAGHEQYF. CDR3 nucleotide sequence: TGTGCCACCAGCAGAGCGGCTGGCCACGAGCAGTACTTC.

For this clonotype: The junction departs from germline at one end; a sequencing error may be responsible. V and J are TRBV4-1 and TRBJ1-6; D not resolved. CDR1 and CDR2 (germline): MGHRA, YSYEKL. The length of the CDR3 is 16 residues. CDR3 bases: TGCGCCAGGAGCCAAGATCTCAAGGGCGGTAATTCACCCCTTCACTTT. Translation gives CARSQDLKGGNSPLHF.

The chain employs TRBV20-1 and TRBJ2-7, with D perhaps matching TRBD2 (7 bases). The V gene's germline CDR1 is DFQATT and CDR2 SNEGSKA (reference sequence). Trimming took off 0 bases at V and 5 bases at J, with 17 bases between the two ends. This CDR3 is 15 amino acids long. CDR3 bases: TGCAGTGCTAGAGATATTACAAGGGGGGGTGACGAGCAGTACTTC. This codes for CSARDITRGGDEQYF.

This clonotype was observed at least ten times. The rearrangement uses TRBV7-9 and TRBJ2-5, with 9 bases identical to TRBD2. V lost 5 bases and J lost 4; bases outside the gene matches: 14. Germline values: CDR1 SEHNR, CDR2 FQNEAQ (reference sequence). The CDR3 sequence is 17 residues long. CDR3 protein: CASSPRGAGGLGETQYF. In nucleotides, the CDR3 is TGTGCCAGCAGCCCTCGGGGAGCGGGAGGCCTCGGAGAGACCCAGTACTTC.

The chain joins TRBV13 to TRBJ1-2; D might be TRBD1 (5 bases). The CDR3 extends over 15 amino acids. The germline gives CDR1 PRHDT, CDR2 FYEKMQ (reference sequence). V was trimmed by 1 base and J by 2 bases, leaving 11 bases between them. CDR3 coding DNA: TGTGCCAGCAGCTTAGAGGTAGAGGGGAACTATGGCTACACCTTC. It translates to CASSLEVEGNYGYTF.

To note about this clonotype: The junction departs from the called germline gene at one end, perhaps through a read error. J is TRBJ1-1 and V is TRBV24-1; D is ambiguous. This CDR3 region has 12 residues. In germline, CDR1 is KGHDR, CDR2 SFDVKD. CDR3 sequence reads: CATSDSDRATLF. As DNA, the CDR3 is TGTGCCACCAGTGACTCCGATAGGGCTACTCTCTTC.

This clonotype has ten or more counts. The CDR3 DNA reads as TGTGCCAGCAGCTTTTACGACCCCCGTACGTACACTGAAGCTTTCTTT. Its translation: CASSFYDPRTYTEAFF. The chain links TRBV7-6 to TRBJ1-1; D call uncertain. Deletions cut 3 bases from V and 3 bases from J, with 17 bases between. Germline V gene lookup returns CDR1 SGHVS and CDR2 FNYEAQ. The length of the CDR3 is 16 residues.

The V gene is TRBV7-2, the J gene TRBJ2-6, with 9 bases that match TRBD1. J gave up 3 bases and V 6 bases, and 12 bases lay outside the gene matches. Germline CDR1 reads SGHTA; CDR2 reads FQGNSA. The CDR3 is 18 amino acids. CDR3 in DNA: TGTGCCAGCAGTCGCACCGGGACAGGGTTCAATGGGGCCAACGTCCTGACTTTC. Translated: CASSRTGTGFNGANVLTF.

Many counts were recorded for this clonotype. This chain uses TRBV12-3 or TRBV12-4 with TRBJ2-3; D remains ambiguous. V was clipped by 6 bases and J by 0 bases, with 19 bases between them. This CDR3 is built from 17 residues. CDR3 residues: CASSSLGFASSTDTQYF. CDR3 in DNA: TGTGCCAGCAGCTCCTTGGGTTTTGCATCTAGCACAGATACGCAGTATTTT.

At least ten counts were recorded for this clonotype. The chain uses TRBV11-2 and TRBJ2-7; D remains unclear. V lost 1 base and J 9 bases, leaving 13 bases between the germline ends. The CDR3 runs to 13 residues. The germline gives CDR1 SGHAT, CDR2 FQNNGV. The CDR3 loop is CASSLGFWVAQYF. DNA for the CDR3: TGTGCCAGCAGCTTAGGGTTTTGGGTGGCGCAGTACTTC.

This clonotype was observed at least ten times. The DNA for the CDR3 is TGTGCCAGCAGTGAAGCGCCTCAGGGACGTGGCACCTTC. Its protein product is CASSEAPQGRGTF. V usage is TRBV6-1 and J usage is TRBJ1-2; TRBD1 might be the D (5 bases). This CDR3 spans 13 amino acids. Per the germline V gene, CDR1 is MNHNS and CDR2 is SASEGT. V shed 0 bases and J shed 13 bases, with 15 bases lying between them.

This chain links TRBV9 with TRBJ2-5, with D maybe TRBD1 (5 bases). V was shortened by 0 bases and J by 4 bases, with 13 bases between the two germline ends. Per germline, CDR1 SGDLS and CDR2 YYNGEE. The CDR3 is 15 residues long. The CDR3 coding sequence is TGTGCCAGCAGCGTAGATGCAGGGTACGGAGAGACCCAGTACTTC. Amino acid sequence: CASSVDAGYGETQYF.

This clonotype has more than one count but fewer than ten. The rearrangement uses TRBV28 and TRBJ2-7; D possibly uses TRBD1 or TRBD2 (7 bases each). Germline-derived CDR1 and CDR2 are MDHEN and SYDVKM. There are 14 residues in the CDR3. V was shortened by 6 bases and J by 2 bases, with 14 bases between the two germline ends. CDR3 residues: CASSVQGRAYEQYF. The CDR3 nucleotides are TGTGCCAGCAGCGTACAGGGGAGGGCCTACGAGCAGTACTTC.

Worth noting for this clonotype: An end of the junction does not agree with germline; a read error may underlie this. The chain recombines TRBV27 with TRBJ2-1, with 9 bases lining up with TRBD1. The germline V gene has CDR1 MNHEY and CDR2 SMNVEV (reference sequence). The CDR3 sequence is 15 residues long. Here the CDR3 reads CVSSNTGGYHNEQFF. DNA of the CDR3: TGTGTTAGCAGTAATACAGGGGGCTACCACAATGAGCAGTTCTTT.

In its sample, this clonotype was seen many times. This chain connects TRBV27 to TRBJ2-1; TRBD1 aligns across 12 bases. V shed 2 bases and J 10 bases; nucleotides not matched to a gene: 6. The CDR3 is made up of 15 amino acids. Germline V gene lookup returns CDR1 MNHEY and CDR2 SMNVEV (reference sequence). The CDR3 loop reads CASSLGGTGGEEQFF. The DNA for the CDR3 is TGTGCCAGCAGTTTAGGGGGGACAGGGGGCGAGGAGCAGTTCTTC.

This clonotype has at least ten counts. V and J are TRBV9 and TRBJ2-4; possibly TRBD1 for D (5 bases). CDR1 SGDLS and CDR2 YYNGEE come from the germline V gene. The CDR3 covers 15 residues. Deletions cut 4 bases from V and 5 bases from J, with 16 bases between. The CDR3 bases are TGTGCCAGCAGCAAACGTCCTGGGGCGGAAAACATTCAGTACTTC. Amino acids: CASSKRPGAENIQYF.

This rearrangement joins TRBV7-2 to TRBJ2-2; a possible D gene is TRBD1 (6 bases). V was pared by 1 base and J by 6 bases, with 15 bases between. This CDR3 spans 16 amino acids. CDR1 is SGHTA, CDR2 FQGNSA, per germline. CDR3 nucleotides: TGTGCCAGCAGCTTAGTTGCGTCAGGGGTGCCCGGGGAGCTGTTTTTT. This codes for CASSLVASGVPGELFF.

This clonotype is categorized as medium-sized (0.01 to 0.1%). V and J are TRBV24-1 and TRBJ1-2; D uncertain. The V gene's germline CDR1 is KGHDR and CDR2 SFDVKD. CDR3 length equals 13 residues. V lost 4 bases and J 4 bases, leaving 9 bases between the germline ends. Here the CDR3 DNA reads TGTGCCACCAGTGAAGGGCGCTCCTATGGCTACACCTTC. It codes for CATSEGRSYGYTF.

This chain joins TRBV7-2 and TRBJ1-6; D is uncertain. The CDR3 sequence is 16 residues long. From germline, CDR1 is SGHTA and CDR2 FQGNSA. Deletions cut 3 bases from V and 9 bases from J, with 18 bases between. CDR3 sequence (DNA): TGTGCCAGCAGCTTCATTCGATTAGTCCTCGGTTCACCCCTCCACTTT. It specifies CASSFIRLVLGSPLHF.

This clonotype turned up a few times. This chain connects TRBV7-6 to TRBJ2-2; a weak D match, TRBD2 (5 bases). There are 13 residues in the CDR3. With 7 bases removed from V and 5 bases from J, the gap between germline ends came to 11 bases. Germline V lookup: CDR1 SGHVS, CDR2 FNYEAQ. The CDR3 DNA sequence: TGTGCCAGCATGGGCGGGTGGACCGGGGAGCTGTTTTTT. It specifies CASMGGWTGELFF.

This clonotype ranks as medium-sized. This chain joins TRBV15 and TRBJ2-1; D might be TRBD2 (5 bases). CDR3 length equals 16 residues. Trimming shortened V by 0 bases and J by 3 bases, and 12 bases separated the two germline ends. Germline V gives CDR1 LNHNV, CDR2 YYDKDF (reference sequence). The CDR3 DNA follows: TGTGCCACCAGCAGAGATGGCGGGCGTATCTACAATGAGCAGTTCTTC. It yields the protein CATSRDGGRIYNEQFF.

Concerning this clonotype: One end of the junction does not line up with germline, which may come from a read error. This chain connects TRBV14 to TRBJ2-1; perhaps TRBD2 as D (5 bases). This CDR3 region has 15 residues. Germline assignment: CDR1 SGHDN and CDR2 FVKESK. CDR3: CASSHILGSNHDQFF. CDR3 DNA: TGTGCCAGCAGCCACATACTAGGGAGCAATCATGACCAGTTTTTC.